These 17 T cell receptor beta chains were all obtained from the same sample, sequenced in a study of blood T cell repertoires in COVID-19. The protocol was immunoSEQ multiplex PCR, while the TCRdb copy is restricted to in-frame clones and leaves out a portion. The sample lists fewer than 200,000 clones, 70% to 90% occurring once. Sequenced: peripheral blood. Receptor source: a woman over 75 with COVID-19, enrolled during active disease.

The chain is built from TRBV10-2 and TRBJ2-5; D is perhaps TRBD1 (5 bases). Germline V lookup: CDR1 WSHSY, CDR2 SAAADI. CDR3 size: 13 residues. V gave up 3 bases and J gave up 5 bases, with 10 bases separating them. CDR3 DNA sequence: TGCGCCAGCAGTGAACAGGTGGTGGAGACCCAGTACTTC. This codes for CASSEQVVETQYF.

The genes are TRBV28 and TRBJ1-2, with 9 bases matching TRBD1. Per the germline V gene, CDR1 is MDHEN and CDR2 is SYDVKM. With V trimmed by 8 bases and J by 4 bases, 8 bases remained unmatched. The CDR3 spans 14 residues. CDR3 nucleotide sequence: TGTGCCAGCTACGGGACAGGGCCAATCTATGGCTACACCTTC. Protein: CASYGTGPIYGYTF.

The chain combines TRBV5-1 with TRBJ1-2; TRBD1 agrees at 11 bases. Per germline, CDR1 SGHRS and CDR2 YFSETQ. The CDR3 loop spans 13 amino acids. The V and J ends lost 4 bases and 5 bases, in that order; junction bases with no gene match: 1. The CDR3 region has the DNA TGCGCCAGCAGCGGACAGGGGGCTTATGGCTACACCTTC. Protein sequence: CASSGQGAYGYTF. Combining the CDR3 with reference TRBV5-1 and TRBJ1-2 gives the whole variable domain KAGVTQTPRYLIKTRGQQVTLSCSPISGHRSVSWYQQTPGQGLQFLFEYFSETQRNKGNFPGRFSGRQFSNSRSEMNVSTLELGDSALYLCASSGQGAYGYTFGSGTRLTVV.

This chain joins TRBV9 and TRBJ1-3; D remains unclear. Looked up from germline, CDR1 is SGDLS and CDR2 is YYNGEE. V was trimmed by 0 bases and J by 0 bases, leaving 7 bases between them. This CDR3 spans 15 amino acids. In nucleotides, the CDR3 is TGTGCCAGCAGCGTAGCTGTCAGCTCTGGAAACACCATATATTTT. Protein sequence: CASSVAVSSGNTIYF.

The rearrangement joins TRBV19 to TRBJ1-6; unclear D gene. The V gene's germline CDR1 is LNHDA and CDR2 SQIVND (reference sequence). Trimming pared 7 bases from V and 17 bases from J, leaving 21 bases between. This CDR3 spans 13 amino acids. The DNA of the CDR3 is TGTGCCAGTACCCTCGGTCCCTTTCAAGCTTTCCACTTT. Translating gives CASTLGPFQAFHF. Full variable domain (rest looked up from reference TRBV19 and TRBJ1-6): DGGITQSPKYLFRKEGQNVTLSCEQNLNHDAMYWYRQDPGQGLRLIYYSQIVNDFQKGDIAEGYSVSREKKESFPLTVTSAQKNPTAFYLCASTLGPFQAFHFGNGTRLTVT.

V is TRBV5-4 and J is TRBJ2-1; perhaps TRBD2 as D (6 bases). Per the germline V gene, CDR1 is SGHNT and CDR2 is YYREEE (reference sequence). CDR3 length: 13 residues. Trimming cost V 6 bases and J 10 bases, with 17 bases left between them. The CDR3 DNA reads as TGTGCCAGCACCAAGGAACACGGAGGGGAGCAGTTCTTC. This gives the protein CASTKEHGGEQFF.

This clone counts as medium-sized. CDR3 sequence (DNA): TGCGCCAGCAGCTTGGCCATGGGACAGGGGCCCCAGCATTTT. Encoded protein: CASSLAMGQGPQHF. The chain has TRBV5-1 and TRBJ1-5, with TRBD1 matching 9 bases. The length of the CDR3 is 14 residues. V gave up 0 bases and J gave up 9 bases; unmatched junction bases: 4. Looked up from germline, CDR1 is SGHRS and CDR2 is YFSETQ.

The chain uses TRBV13 and TRBJ2-5; D uncertain. The germline CDR1 and CDR2 sequences are PRHDT and FYEKMQ (reference sequence). Trimming pared 2 bases from V and 0 bases from J, leaving 10 bases between. This CDR3 contains 15 residues. This CDR3 is CASSLSPADQETQYF. In nucleotides, the CDR3 is TGTGCCAGCAGCTTATCCCCCGCAGACCAAGAGACCCAGTACTTC. The full variable domain, completed using reference TRBV13 and TRBJ2-5, is AAGVIQSPRHLIKEKRETATLKCYPIPRHDTVYWYQQGPGQDPQFLISFYEKMQSDKGSIPDRFSAQQFSDYHSELNMSSLELGDSALYFCASSLSPADQETQYFGPGTRLLVL.

The chain combines TRBV18 with TRBJ2-3, with D unresolved. This CDR3 spans 13 amino acids. Trimming stripped 0 bases from V and 3 bases from J, with 4 bases between. Per germline, CDR1 KGHSH and CDR2 LQKENI. The CDR3 sequence is CASSPPVTDTQYF. The CDR3 nucleotides read TGTGCCAGCTCACCACCCGTTACAGATACGCAGTATTTT. Full variable domain (outside the CDR3, taken from reference TRBV18 and TRBJ2-3): NAGVMQNPRHLVRRRGQEARLRCSPMKGHSHVYWYRQLPEEGLKFMVYLQKENIIDESGMPKERFSAEFPKEGPSILRIQQVVRGDSAAYFCASSPPVTDTQYFGPGTRLTVL.

The V call is TRBV28, the J call TRBJ2-2; 9 bases agree with TRBD1. This CDR3 comprises 14 residues. Germline CDR1 MDHEN, CDR2 SYDVKM. Trimming at V came to 4 bases and at J to 4 bases, leaving 1 base not matched to a gene. The CDR3 loop reads CASSSTGGTGELFF. The DNA of the CDR3 is TGTGCCAGCAGTTCGACAGGGGGCACCGGGGAGCTGTTTTTT.

In nucleotides, the CDR3 is TGTGCCAGCAGCCCCAGGGCACGACTAGCGGGAGTTCGGTACAATGAGCAGTTCTTC. Protein product: CASSPRARLAGVRYNEQFF. The rearrangement joins TRBV7-2 to TRBJ2-1; TRBD2 agrees at 12 bases. This CDR3 comprises 19 residues. Germline V lookup: CDR1 SGHTA, CDR2 FQGNSA. V trimming: 5 bases; J trimming: 4 bases; junction bases outside the gene matches: 15. The full variable domain, with the rest looked up from reference TRBV7-2 and TRBJ2-1, is GAGVSQSPSNKVTEKGKDVELRCDPISGHTALYWYRQSLGQGLEFLIYFQGNSAPDKSGLPSDRFSAERTGGSVSTLTIQRTQQEDSAVYLCASSPRARLAGVRYNEQFFGPGTRLTVL.

The chain is built from TRBV18 and TRBJ2-2, with a weak D call TRBD2 (5 bases). V lost 6 bases and J lost 2, with 10 bases in between. The CDR3 contains 14 residues. Per germline, CDR1 KGHSH and CDR2 LQKENI. CDR3 sequence: CASSEDLNTGELFF. CDR3 nucleotides: TGTGCCAGCTCGGAGGACCTAAACACCGGGGAGCTGTTTTTT.

V gene TRBV5-6 combines with J gene TRBJ1-5, with a weak D call TRBD1 (6 bases). In germline, CDR1 is SGHDT, CDR2 YYEEEE. Trimming cost V 0 bases and J 5 bases, with 12 bases left between them. The CDR3 is 15 residues long. CDR3 loop: CASSLGGGGYQPQHF. The DNA of the CDR3 is TGTGCCAGCAGCTTGGGGGGAGGGGGATATCAGCCCCAGCATTTT.

This clone was picked up a small number of times. The gene calls are TRBV9 and TRBJ2-2; 12 positions agree with TRBD2. The CDR3 sequence is 18 residues long. Trimming removed 4 bases from V and 6 bases from J; junction bases left unmatched: 13. Germline values: CDR1 SGDLS, CDR2 YYNGEE. CDR3 DNA sequence: TGTGCCAGCAGCACCTCACCGCTAGCGGGGGGGCTGCCCGGGGAGCTGTTTTTT. Amino acid sequence: CASSTSPLAGGLPGELFF.

This clone was observed a few times. The chain has TRBV3-1 (or the pseudogene TRBV3-2) and TRBJ1-1, with TRBD1 as a possible D gene (6 bases). V was trimmed by 5 bases and J by 1 base, leaving 14 bases between them. This CDR3 is 15 amino acids long. Germline V CDR1 and CDR2: LGHDT, YNNKEL (reference sequence). CDR3 nucleotides: TGTGCCAGCAGCTTTTGGGGGCGACAGAACACTGAAGCTTTCTTT. Protein sequence: CASSFWGRQNTEAFF.

J is TRBJ1-2 and V is TRBV5-8; no definite D call. CDR3 length: 13 residues. Looked up from germline, CDR1 is SGHTS and CDR2 is YDEGEE. The V end lost 1 base, the J end lost 4 bases, and 8 bases lay between the germline ends. The CDR3, as DNA: TGTGCCAGCAGCTTGTCCGGGATCTATGGCTACACCTTC. Translation gives CASSLSGIYGYTF. The entire variable domain, with the rest obtained from reference TRBV5-8 and TRBJ1-2, is as follows: EAGVTQSPTHLIKTRGQQATLRCSPISGHTSVYWYQQALGLGLQFLLWYDEGEERNRGNFPPRFSGRQFPNYSSELNVNALELEDSALYLCASSLSGIYGYTFGSGTRLTVV.

In its sample, this clone was seen a few times. J is TRBJ2-7 and V is TRBV7-3, with 7 nucleotides matching TRBD2. The CDR3 loop spans 15 amino acids. Losses at the gene ends were 0 bases for V and 2 bases for J; bases not matched to a gene: 4. Germline CDR1 is SGHTA and CDR2 is FQGTGA. The CDR3 spells CASSLTGSGTYEQYF. The CDR3 nucleotides read TGTGCCAGCAGCTTAACGGGGAGCGGGACCTACGAGCAGTACTTC.